The following is a T cell receptor beta chain sequence with its context. This record comes from a study of blood T cell repertoires in COVID-19. Study context: COVID-19 samples collected from the United States, Italy and Spain covered acute and convalescent phases.

This CDR3 region has 12 residues. Trimming stripped 6 bases from V and 5 bases from J, with 8 bases between. Germline assignment: CDR1 SNHLY and CDR2 FYNNEI. TCRdb keeps only in-frame clones here, not all; method: immunoSEQ multiplex PCR. The sample holds 200,000 to 300,000 clones, approximately 80% seen once. The V call is TRBV2, the J call TRBJ2-1, with a weak D call TRBD1 (6 bases). Sequencing was carried out using peripheral blood. The origin of this receptor is a man aged 55-75 years with acute or convalescent COVID-19. This chain's CDR3 is CASRDSHNEQFF. For the CDR3, the DNA is TGTGCCAGCAGGGACAGCCACAATGAGCAGTTCTTC.